A single T cell receptor (beta chain) is shown here with its context. There are a few counts of this clonotype. The target of this receptor is not known. No base-level quality is on record; no much larger clone is a single base apart. This sample is part of a study of CD8 T cells in ankylosing spondylitis (dated by TCRdb to the late 2010s). About the study as a whole: T cell receptor beta repertoires were profiled in healthy donors and ankylosing spondylitis patients so that disease-linked TCR variants could be found. The full study cohort comprised 25 ankylosing spondylitis patients and about a hundred healthy donors. Peripheral blood was sampled, and synovial fluid was also collected from ankylosing spondylitis patients. What the authors observed across the whole study: A TCR beta motif made up of seven or eight highly homologous amino acid variants appeared to be characteristic of blood from ankylosing spondylitis patients. Significant enrichment of the disease-linked clones was reported in matched synovial fluid samples from ankylosing spondylitis patients. Some of the motif variants had been reported before in the synovial fluid and blood of reactive arthritis patients, a finding that suggests common disease-initiation mechanisms. The disease-linked clones had a CD8+ phenotype and were found at relatively low frequencies in peripheral blood.

The sample was run on an Illumina HiSeq 2500. TCR beta libraries were prepared by quantitative 5'-RACE with molecular barcodes. The paper's processing steps were these. Disease-linked TCR variants were identified with a new computational method built on a probabilistic model of VDJ rearrangement. Using fastp trimming at Q25 and MiXCR clonotype assembly, TCRdb reanalyzed the public sequencing data and kept in-frame beta chains. Rows with a matching CDR3 protein are joined into one entry that keeps the most common DNA and genes. The V and J calls follow TCRdb's processing rather than the paper's. The sample profile shows around 300,000 distinct CDR3 sequences; 14% to 15% of them were found once. Of the sample, roughly 1.1% is held by the ten largest clones. From its cysteine to its phenylalanine, the CDR3 spans 17 amino acids. The CDR3 DNA has 51 bases and is translated from base 1.

The receptor was isolated from a male donor with ankylosing spondylitis or in good health (not recorded which). Sequencing was done on a sample of blood, either unsorted or a sorted T cell fraction (not recorded which). The sequence links TRBV8-2 to TRBJ2-2; the D call in the table, TRBD2, was not verified against the DNA. TRBV8-2 is recorded as a pseudogene. The DNA sequence is TGTGCCAGCAGCCCCGGGCTAGCGGGAGAGGGGACCGGGGAGCTGTTTTTT. The resulting protein is CASSPGLAGEGTGELFF.